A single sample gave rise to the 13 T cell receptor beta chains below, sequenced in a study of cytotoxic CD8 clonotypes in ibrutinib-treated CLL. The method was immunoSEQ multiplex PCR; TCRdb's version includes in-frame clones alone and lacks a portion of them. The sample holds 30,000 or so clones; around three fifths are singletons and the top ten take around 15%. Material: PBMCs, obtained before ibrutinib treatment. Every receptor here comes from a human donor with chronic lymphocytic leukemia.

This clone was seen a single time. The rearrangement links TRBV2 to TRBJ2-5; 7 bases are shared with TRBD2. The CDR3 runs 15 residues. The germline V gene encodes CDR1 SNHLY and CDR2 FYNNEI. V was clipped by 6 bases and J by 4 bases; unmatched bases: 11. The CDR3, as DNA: TGTGCCAGCAGCGCGTTGGGGGGGTTTGGAGAGACCCAGTACTTC. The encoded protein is CASSALGGFGETQYF.

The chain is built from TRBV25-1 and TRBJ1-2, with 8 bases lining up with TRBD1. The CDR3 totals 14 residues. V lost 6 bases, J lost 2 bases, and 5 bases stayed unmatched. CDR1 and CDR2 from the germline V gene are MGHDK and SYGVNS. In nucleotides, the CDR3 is TGTGCCAGCAGCCCGACAGGGGTCAACTATGGCTACACCTTC. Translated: CASSPTGVNYGYTF.

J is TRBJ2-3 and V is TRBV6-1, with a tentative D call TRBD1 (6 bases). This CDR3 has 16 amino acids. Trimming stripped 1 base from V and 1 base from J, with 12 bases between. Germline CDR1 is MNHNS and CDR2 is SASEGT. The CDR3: CASSEDRTDGTDTQYF. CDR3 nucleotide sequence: TGTGCCAGCAGTGAAGATAGGACAGACGGCACAGATACGCAGTATTTT.

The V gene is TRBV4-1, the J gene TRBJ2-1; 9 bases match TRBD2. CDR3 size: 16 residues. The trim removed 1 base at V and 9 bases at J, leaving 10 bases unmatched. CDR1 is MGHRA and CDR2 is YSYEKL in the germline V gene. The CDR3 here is CASSQAGRGLAGEQFF. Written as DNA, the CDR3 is TGCGCCAGCAGCCAAGCGGGAAGGGGACTAGCAGGTGAGCAGTTCTTC.

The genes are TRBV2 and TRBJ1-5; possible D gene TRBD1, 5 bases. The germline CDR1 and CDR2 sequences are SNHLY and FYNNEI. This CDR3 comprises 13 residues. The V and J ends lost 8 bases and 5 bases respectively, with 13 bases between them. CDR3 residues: CASVGGEYQPQHF. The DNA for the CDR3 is TGTGCCAGCGTGGGGGGGGAATATCAGCCCCAGCATTTT.

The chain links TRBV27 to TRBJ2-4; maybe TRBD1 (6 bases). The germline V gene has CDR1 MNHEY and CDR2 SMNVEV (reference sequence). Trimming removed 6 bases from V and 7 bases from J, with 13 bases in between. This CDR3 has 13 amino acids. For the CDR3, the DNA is TGTGCCAGCAGCCCCCCAGACAGGAACATTCAGTACTTC. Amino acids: CASSPPDRNIQYF.

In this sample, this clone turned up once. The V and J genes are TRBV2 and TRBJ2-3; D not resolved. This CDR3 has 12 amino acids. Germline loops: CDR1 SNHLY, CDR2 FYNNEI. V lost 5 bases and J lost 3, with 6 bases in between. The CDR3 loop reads CASSLGTDTQYF. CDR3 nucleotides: TGTGCCAGCAGTCTGGGGACAGATACGCAGTATTTT.

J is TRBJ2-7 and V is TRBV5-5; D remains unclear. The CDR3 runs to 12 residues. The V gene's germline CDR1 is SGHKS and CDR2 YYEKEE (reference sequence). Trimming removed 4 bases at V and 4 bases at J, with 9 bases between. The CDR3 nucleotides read TGTGCCAGCAGCCCTGACCTATACGAGCAGTACTTC. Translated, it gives CASSPDLYEQYF. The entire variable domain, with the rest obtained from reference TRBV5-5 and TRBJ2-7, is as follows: DAGVTQSPTHLIKTRGQQVTLRCSPISGHKSVSWYQQVLGQGPQFIFQYYEKEERGRGNFPDRFSARQFPNYSSELNVNALLLGDSALYLCASSPDLYEQYFGPGTRLTVT.

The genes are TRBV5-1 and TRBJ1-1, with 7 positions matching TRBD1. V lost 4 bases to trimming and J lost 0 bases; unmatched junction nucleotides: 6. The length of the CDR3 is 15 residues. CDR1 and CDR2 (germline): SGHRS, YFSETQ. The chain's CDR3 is CASSPSTGVNTEAFF. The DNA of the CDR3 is TGCGCCAGCAGCCCTTCTACAGGGGTGAACACTGAAGCTTTCTTT.

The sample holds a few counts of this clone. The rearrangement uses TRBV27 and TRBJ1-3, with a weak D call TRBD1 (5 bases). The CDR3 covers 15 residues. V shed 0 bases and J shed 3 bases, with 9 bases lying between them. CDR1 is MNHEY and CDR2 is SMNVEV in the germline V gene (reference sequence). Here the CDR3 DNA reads TGTGCCAGCAGTTTATCTGTTGGGGGTGGAAACACCATATATTTT. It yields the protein CASSLSVGGGNTIYF.

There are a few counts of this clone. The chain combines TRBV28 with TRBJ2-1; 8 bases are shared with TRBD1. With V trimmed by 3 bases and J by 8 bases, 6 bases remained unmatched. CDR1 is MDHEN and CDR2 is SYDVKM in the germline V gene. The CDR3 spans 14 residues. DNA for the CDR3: TGTGCCAGCAGTTTGTCAGGGGGCGCGGATGAGCAGTTCTTC. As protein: CASSLSGGADEQFF.

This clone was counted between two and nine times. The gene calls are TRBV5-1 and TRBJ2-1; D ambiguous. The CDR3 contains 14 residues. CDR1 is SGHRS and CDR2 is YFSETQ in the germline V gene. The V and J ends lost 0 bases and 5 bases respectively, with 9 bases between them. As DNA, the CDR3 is TGCGCCAGCAGCTTGGAATCGGTAAACAATGAGCAGTTCTTC. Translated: CASSLESVNNEQFF.

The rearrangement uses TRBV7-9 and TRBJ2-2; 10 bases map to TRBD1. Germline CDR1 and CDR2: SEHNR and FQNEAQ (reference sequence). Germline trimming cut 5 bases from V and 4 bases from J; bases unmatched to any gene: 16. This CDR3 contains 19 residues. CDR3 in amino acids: CASSNPGTGVLVSTGELFF. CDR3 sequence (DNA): TGTGCCAGCAGCAATCCCGGGACAGGGGTTCTAGTCAGCACCGGGGAGCTGTTTTTT.